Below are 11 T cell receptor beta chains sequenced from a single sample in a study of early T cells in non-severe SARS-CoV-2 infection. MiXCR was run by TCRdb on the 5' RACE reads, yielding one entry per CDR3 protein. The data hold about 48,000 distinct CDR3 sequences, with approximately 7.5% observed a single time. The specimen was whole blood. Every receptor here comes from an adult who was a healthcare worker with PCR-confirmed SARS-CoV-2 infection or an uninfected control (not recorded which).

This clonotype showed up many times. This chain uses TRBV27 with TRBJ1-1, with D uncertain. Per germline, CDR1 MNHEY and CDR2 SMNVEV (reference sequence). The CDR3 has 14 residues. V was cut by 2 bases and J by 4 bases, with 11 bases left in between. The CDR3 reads CASSLKGGVTEAFF. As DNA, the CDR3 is TGTGCCAGCAGTTTAAAGGGCGGAGTCACTGAAGCTTTCTTT.

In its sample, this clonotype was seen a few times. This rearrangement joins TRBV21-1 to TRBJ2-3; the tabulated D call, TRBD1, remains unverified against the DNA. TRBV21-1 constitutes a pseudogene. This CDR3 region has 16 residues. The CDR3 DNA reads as TGTGCCAGCAGCAAAGGAGACGCCGCAGACAGAATAGCGCAGTATTTT. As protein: CASSKGDAADRIAQYF.

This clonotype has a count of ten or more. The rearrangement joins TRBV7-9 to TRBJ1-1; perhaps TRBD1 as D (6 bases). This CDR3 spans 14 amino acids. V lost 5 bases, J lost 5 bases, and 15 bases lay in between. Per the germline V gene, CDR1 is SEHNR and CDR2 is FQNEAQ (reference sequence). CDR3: CASSQGRGGTEAFF. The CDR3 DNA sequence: TGTGCCAGCAGCCAAGGCAGGGGCGGGACTGAAGCTTTCTTT.

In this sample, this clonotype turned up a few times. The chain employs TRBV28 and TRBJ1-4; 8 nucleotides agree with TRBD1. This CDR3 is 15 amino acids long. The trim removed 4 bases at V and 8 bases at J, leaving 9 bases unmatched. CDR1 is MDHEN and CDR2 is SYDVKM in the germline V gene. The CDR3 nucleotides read TGTGCCAGCAGTTCCGGACAGGGAGGAAAAGAAAAACTGTTTTTT. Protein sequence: CASSSGQGGKEKLFF.

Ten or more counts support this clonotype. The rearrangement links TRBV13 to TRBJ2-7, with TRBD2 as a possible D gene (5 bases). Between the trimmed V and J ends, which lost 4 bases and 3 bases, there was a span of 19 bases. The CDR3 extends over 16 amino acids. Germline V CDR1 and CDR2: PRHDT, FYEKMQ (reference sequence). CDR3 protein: CASSSRGSGVFYEQYF. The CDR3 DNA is TGTGCCAGCAGCTCTCGAGGGTCTGGGGTTTTCTACGAGCAGTACTTC.

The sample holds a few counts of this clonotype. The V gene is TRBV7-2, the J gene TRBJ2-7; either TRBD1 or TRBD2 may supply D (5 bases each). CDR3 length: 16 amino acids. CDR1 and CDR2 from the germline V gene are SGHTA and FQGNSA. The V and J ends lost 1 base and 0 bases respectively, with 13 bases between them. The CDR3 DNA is TGTGCCAGCAGCTTAGATCGGCTAGGGACCTCCTACGAGCAGTACTTC. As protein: CASSLDRLGTSYEQYF.

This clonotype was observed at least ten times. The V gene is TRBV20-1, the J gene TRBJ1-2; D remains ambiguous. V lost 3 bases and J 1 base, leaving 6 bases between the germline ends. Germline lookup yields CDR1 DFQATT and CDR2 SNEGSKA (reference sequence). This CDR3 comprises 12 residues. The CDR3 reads CSARDLNYGYTF. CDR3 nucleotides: TGCAGTGCTAGGGACCTTAACTATGGCTACACCTTC.

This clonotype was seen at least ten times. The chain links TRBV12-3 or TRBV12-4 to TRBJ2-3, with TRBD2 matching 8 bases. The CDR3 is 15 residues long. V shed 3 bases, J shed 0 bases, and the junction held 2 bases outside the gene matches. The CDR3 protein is CASSFPSGSTDTQYF. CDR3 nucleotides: TGTGCCAGCAGTTTCCCTAGCGGGAGCACAGATACGCAGTATTTT.

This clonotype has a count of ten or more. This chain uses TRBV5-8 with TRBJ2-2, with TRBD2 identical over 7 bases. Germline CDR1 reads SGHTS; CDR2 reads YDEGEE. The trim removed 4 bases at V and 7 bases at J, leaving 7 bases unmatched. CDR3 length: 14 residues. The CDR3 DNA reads TGTGCCAGCAGCGTGGGACTATGGCTCGGGGAGCTGTTTTTT. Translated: CASSVGLWLGELFF.

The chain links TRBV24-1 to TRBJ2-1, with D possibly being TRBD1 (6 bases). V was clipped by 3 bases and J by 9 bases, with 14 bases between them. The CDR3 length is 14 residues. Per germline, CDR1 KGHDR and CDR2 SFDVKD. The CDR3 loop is CATSDKVQGREQFF. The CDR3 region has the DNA TGTGCCACCAGTGATAAAGTACAGGGCCGTGAGCAGTTCTTC.

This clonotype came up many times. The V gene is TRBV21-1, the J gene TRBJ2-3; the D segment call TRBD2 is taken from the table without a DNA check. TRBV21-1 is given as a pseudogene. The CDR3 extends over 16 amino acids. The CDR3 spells CASSTRSGGCADTQYF. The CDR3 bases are TGTGCCAGCAGCACTCGAAGCGGGGGGTGCGCAGATACGCAGTATTTT.